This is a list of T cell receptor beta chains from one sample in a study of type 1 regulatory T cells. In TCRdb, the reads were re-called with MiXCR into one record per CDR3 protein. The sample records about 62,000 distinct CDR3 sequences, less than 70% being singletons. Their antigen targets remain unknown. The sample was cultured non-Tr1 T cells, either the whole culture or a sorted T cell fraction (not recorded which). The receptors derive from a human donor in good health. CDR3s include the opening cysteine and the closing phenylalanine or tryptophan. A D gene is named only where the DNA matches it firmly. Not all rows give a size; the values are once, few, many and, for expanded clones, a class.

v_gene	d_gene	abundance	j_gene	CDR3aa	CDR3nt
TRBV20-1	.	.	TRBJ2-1	CSAYASEQFF	TGCAGTGCATATGCGAGTGAGCAGTTCTTC
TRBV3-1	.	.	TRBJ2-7	CASSQVRTYEQYF	TGTGCCAGCAGCCAAGTTAGAACCTACGAGCAGTACTTC
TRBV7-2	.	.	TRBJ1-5	CASSLKGGNQPQHF	TGTGCCAGCAGCTTAAAGGGGGGCAATCAGCCCCAGCATTTT
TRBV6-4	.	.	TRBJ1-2	CASRDLIGSVTNYGYTF	TGTGCCAGCAGGGACCTAATCGGATCAGTCACCAACTATGGCTACACCTTC
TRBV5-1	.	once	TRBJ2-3	CASSLNPGTATDTQYF	TGCGCCAGCAGCCTCAACCCTGGGACTGCAACAGATACGCAGTATTTT
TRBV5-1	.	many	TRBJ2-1	CASSIDRNNEQFF	TGCGCCAGCAGCATAGACAGGAACAATGAGCAGTTCTTC
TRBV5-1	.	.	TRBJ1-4	CASSFGTGENEKLFF	TGCGCCAGCAGCTTCGGTACTGGAGAAAATGAAAAACTGTTTTTT
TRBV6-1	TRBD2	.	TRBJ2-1	CASSEREIFGGGSSYNEQFF	TGTGCCAGCAGTGAAAGGGAAATATTCGGCGGGGGGAGCTCCTACAATGAGCAGTTCTTC
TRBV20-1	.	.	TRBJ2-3	CSAPRPGIGTDTQYF	TGCAGTGCTCCAAGGCCAGGCATCGGCACAGATACGCAGTATTTT
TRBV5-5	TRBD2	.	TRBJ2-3	CASSPLAGVTDTQYF	TGTGCCAGCAGCCCTTTGGCGGGGGTCACAGATACGCAGTATTTT
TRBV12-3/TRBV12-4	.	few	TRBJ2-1	CASRLGGGIGNEQFF	TGTGCCAGCAGGCTGGGTGGTGGGATCGGCAATGAGCAGTTCTTC
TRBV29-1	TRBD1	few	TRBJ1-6	CSVTQGLNSPLHF	TGCAGCGTAACACAGGGGCTTAATTCACCCCTCCACTTT
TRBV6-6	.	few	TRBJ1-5	CASSRTGSNQPQHF	TGTGCCAGCAGTAGAACAGGGAGCAATCAGCCCCAGCATTTT
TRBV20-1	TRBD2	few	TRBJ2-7	CSAISFGLAGSRGAYEQYF	TGCAGTGCCATTTCGTTCGGACTAGCGGGCTCCCGGGGTGCCTACGAGCAGTACTTC
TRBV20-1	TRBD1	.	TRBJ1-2	CSVNPGQGPGGYTF	TGCAGTGTTAATCCGGGACAGGGGCCCGGAGGCTACACCTTC
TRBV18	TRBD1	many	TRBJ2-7	CASSPLGTGATYEQYF	TGTGCCAGCTCACCCCTTGGGACAGGGGCGACCTACGAGCAGTACTTC
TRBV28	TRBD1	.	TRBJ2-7	CASGKPGQGLYEQYF	TGTGCCAGCGGGAAACCGGGACAGGGGCTTTACGAGCAGTACTTC
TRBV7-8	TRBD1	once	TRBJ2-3	CASSLTGAVDTQYF	TGTGCCAGCAGCTTGACAGGGGCGGTAGATACGCAGTATTTT
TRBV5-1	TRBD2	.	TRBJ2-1	CASSFASGRAPRVSNEQFF	TGCGCCAGCAGCTTTGCTAGCGGGAGGGCCCCTAGGGTGTCCAATGAGCAGTTCTTC
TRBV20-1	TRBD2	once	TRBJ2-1	CSNTGTSGRNEQFF	TGCAGCAATACCGGGACTAGCGGGAGAAATGAGCAGTTCTTC
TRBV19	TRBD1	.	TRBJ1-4	CASSTTGGDEKLFF	TGTGCCAGTAGTACTACAGGGGGCGATGAAAAACTGTTTTTT
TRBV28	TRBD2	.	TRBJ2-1	CASSLWLAGDEQFF	TGTGCCAGCAGTTTATGGTTAGCGGGAGATGAGCAGTTCTTC
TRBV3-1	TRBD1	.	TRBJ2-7	CASSQVQGPSYEQYF	TGTGCCAGCAGCCAAGTACAGGGGCCCTCCTACGAGCAGTACTTC
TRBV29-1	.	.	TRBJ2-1	CSVEAGSLNYNEQFF	TGCAGCGTTGAAGCCGGTAGTCTAAACTACAATGAGCAGTTCTTC
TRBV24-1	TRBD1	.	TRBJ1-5	CATSEDRAGNQPQHF	TGTGCCACCAGTGAGGACAGGGCGGGCAATCAGCCCCAGCATTTT
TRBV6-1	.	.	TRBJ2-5	CASQRETQYF	TGTGCCAGCCAGAGGGAGACCCAGTACTTC
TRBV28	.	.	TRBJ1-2	CASITGTADYGYTF	TGTGCCAGCATCACCGGGACCGCGGACTATGGCTACACCTTC
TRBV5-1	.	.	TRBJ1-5	CASSLDPSSNQPQHF	TGCGCCAGCAGCTTGGACCCTAGTAGCAATCAGCCCCAGCATTTT
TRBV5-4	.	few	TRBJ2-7	CAYVPSRERTYEQYF	TGTGCCTACGTCCCATCTCGGGAGCGCACCTACGAGCAGTACTTC
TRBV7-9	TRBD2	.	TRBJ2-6	CLAGAYGANVLTF	TGCCTAGCGGGAGCATATGGGGCCAACGTCCTGACTTTC
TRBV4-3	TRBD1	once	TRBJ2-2	CASSHRQGIGELFF	TGCGCCAGCAGCCACAGACAGGGAATCGGGGAGCTGTTTTTT
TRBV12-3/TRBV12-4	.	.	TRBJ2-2	CASSLYSTGELFF	TGTGCCAGCAGTTTATATTCCACCGGGGAGCTGTTTTTT
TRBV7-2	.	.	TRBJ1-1	CASSPWGGFTEAFF	TGTGCCAGCAGCCCTTGGGGGGGATTCACTGAAGCTTTCTTT
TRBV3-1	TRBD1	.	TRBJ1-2	CASSQERTGTNYGYTF	TGTGCCAGCAGCCAAGAAAGGACAGGGACTAACTATGGCTACACCTTC
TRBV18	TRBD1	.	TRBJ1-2	CASSLQGDYGYTF	TGTGCCAGCTCACTACAGGGGGACTATGGCTACACCTTC
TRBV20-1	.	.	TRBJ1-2	CSAPQPGFNYGYTF	TGCAGTGCTCCTCAACCTGGGTTTAACTATGGCTACACCTTC
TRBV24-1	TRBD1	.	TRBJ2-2	CATSDSGQGNTGELFF	TGTGCCACCAGTGATTCGGGACAGGGAAACACCGGGGAGCTGTTTTTT
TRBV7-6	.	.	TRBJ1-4	CASSSRGLGEKLFF	TGTGCCAGCAGCTCCCGGGGATTAGGTGAAAAACTGTTTTTT
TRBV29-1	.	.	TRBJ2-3	CSVEDVQERTDTQYF	TGCAGCGTTGAAGATGTGCAGGAGCGCACAGATACGCAGTATTTT
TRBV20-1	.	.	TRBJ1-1	CSASGQFNTEAFF	TGCAGTGCTAGTGGGCAGTTCAACACTGAAGCTTTCTTT
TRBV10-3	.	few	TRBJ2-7	CAISEPPSSYEQYF	TGTGCCATCAGTGAGCCACCGAGCTCCTACGAGCAGTACTTC
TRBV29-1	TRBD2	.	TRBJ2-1	CSVASGDNNEQFF	TGCAGCGTTGCTAGCGGTGACAACAATGAGCAGTTCTTC
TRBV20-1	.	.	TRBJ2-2	CSARVGNTGELFF	TGCAGTGCTAGGGTGGGTAACACCGGGGAGCTGTTTTTT
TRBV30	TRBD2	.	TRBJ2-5	CAWSVGNRGETRYF	TGTGCCTGGAGTGTTGGTAACCGGGGGGAGACCCGGTACTTC
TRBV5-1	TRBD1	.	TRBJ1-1	CASTISTGGNTEAFF	TGCGCCAGCACCATATCTACAGGGGGGAACACTGAAGCTTTCTTT
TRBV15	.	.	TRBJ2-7	CATSRGAGTGSLAGLYEQYF	TGTGCCACCAGCAGAGGCGCCGGGACAGGGTCACTAGCGGGACTTTACGAGCAGTACTTC
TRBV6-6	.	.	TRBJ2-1	CASSSPMGANEQFF	TGTGCCAGCAGCAGCCCGATGGGGGCGAATGAGCAGTTCTTC
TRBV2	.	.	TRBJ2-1	CASSAEGNEQFF	TGTGCCAGCAGTGCGGAAGGCAATGAGCAGTTCTTC
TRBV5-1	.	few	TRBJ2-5	CASGVTGQETQYF	TGCGCCAGCGGGGTCACAGGCCAAGAGACCCAGTACTTC
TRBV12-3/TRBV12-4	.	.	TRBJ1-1	CASSSQGHGEAFF	TGTGCCAGCAGTTCCCAGGGTCACGGTGAAGCTTTCTTT
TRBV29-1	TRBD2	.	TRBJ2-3	CSSMGTSVTDTQYF	TGCAGCTCGATGGGGACTAGCGTCACAGATACGCAGTATTTT
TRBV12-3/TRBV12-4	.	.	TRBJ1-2	CASSFIVGNGYTF	TGTGCCAGCAGTTTTATTGTTGGAAATGGCTACACCTTC
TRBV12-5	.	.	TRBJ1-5	CASGFLRSPWDNQPQHF	TGTGCTAGTGGTTTTCTTAGGAGCCCTTGGGATAATCAGCCCCAGCATTTT
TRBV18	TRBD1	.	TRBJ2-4	CASSPPVQGETKNIQYF	TGTGCCAGCTCACCACCGGTTCAGGGGGAAACCAAAAACATTCAGTACTTC
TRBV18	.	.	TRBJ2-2	CASSPRQNTGELFF	TGTGCCAGCTCACCACGACAAAACACCGGGGAGCTGTTTTTT